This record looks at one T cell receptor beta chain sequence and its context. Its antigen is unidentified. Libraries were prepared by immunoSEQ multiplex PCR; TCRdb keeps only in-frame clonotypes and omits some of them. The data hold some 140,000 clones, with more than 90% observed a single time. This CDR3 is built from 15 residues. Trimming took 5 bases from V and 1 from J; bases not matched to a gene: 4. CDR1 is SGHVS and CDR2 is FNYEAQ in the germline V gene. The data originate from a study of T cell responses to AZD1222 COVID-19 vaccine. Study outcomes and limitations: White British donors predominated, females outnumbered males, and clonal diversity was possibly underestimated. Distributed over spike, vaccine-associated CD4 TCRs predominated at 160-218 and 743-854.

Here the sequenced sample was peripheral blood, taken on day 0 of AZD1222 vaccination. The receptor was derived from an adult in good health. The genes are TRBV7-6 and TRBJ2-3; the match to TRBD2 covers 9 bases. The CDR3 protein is CASSRKREGTDTQYF. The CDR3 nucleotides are TGTGCCAGCAGCCGCAAGCGGGAGGGCACAGATACGCAGTATTTT.